This paragraph covers one T cell receptor beta chain sequence. Trimming left V 7 bases short and J 0 bases short, with 11 bases between. Germline CDR1 reads SGHRS; CDR2 reads YFSETQ. CDR3 length equals 14 residues. The data belong to a study of graft-versus-host responses after intestinal transplantation. The study, taken as a whole, reports: Researchers found GvH clones in recipient marrow, and some showed up first in ileum or blood. With peak circulating GvH clone levels came an association with early post-transplant HvG declines.

The culture paired around 200,000 irradiated violet-dye-labeled stimulators with around 200,000 CFSE-labeled responders. Sorted cells were CFSE-low CD3+CD4+ or CD3+CD8+ proliferating responders. The protocol was immunoSEQ multiplex PCR, while the TCRdb copy is restricted to in-frame clones and leaves out a portion. This table has 14,000 or so clones, less than 45% appearing once. The source is a human patient who received an intestinal transplant. Sequencing used alloreactive CD8+ T cells from a mixed lymphocyte reaction culture, obtained before intestinal transplant. Subset indicated: CFSE-low proliferating T cells sorted from approximately 6-day pre-transplant mixed lymphocyte reaction (GvH or HvG direction). The rearrangement uses TRBV5-1 and TRBJ1-3; tentative D call: TRBD1 (5 bases). CDR3 coding DNA: TGCGCCAGCGCCGGGACTCCCTCTGGAAACACCATATATTTT. Its translation: CASAGTPSGNTIYF.